This T cell receptor beta chain came from a study of T cell responses to AZD1222 COVID-19 vaccine. Study-level results: Breadth and depth of Spike-specific TCRs rose after two AZD1222 doses. Females outnumbered males among donors, who were mostly white British; clonal diversity was possibly underestimated. Only a handful of AZD1222 recipients, more than 5 in all, had baseline seropositivity.

Only in-frame clones appear in the TCRdb table, and some are missing; sequencing was by immunoSEQ multiplex PCR. The data show about 140,000 clones, with approximately 93% seen just once and less than 1% held by the top ten. Regarding this clone: Its antigen is not identified.

The CDR3 length is 14 residues. The germline gives CDR1 SGHVS, CDR2 FQNEAQ. V lost 3 bases and J lost 8, with 13 bases in between. Here the sequenced sample was peripheral blood, taken on day 0 of MenACWY control vaccination. This TCR was sampled from an adult in good health. The V and J genes are TRBV7-8 and TRBJ1-4, with a possible D match to TRBD1 (5 bases). The chain's CDR3 is CASSLGGKGEKLFF. The CDR3 DNA reads as TGTGCCAGCAGCTTGGGGGGAAAAGGGGAAAAACTGTTTTTT.